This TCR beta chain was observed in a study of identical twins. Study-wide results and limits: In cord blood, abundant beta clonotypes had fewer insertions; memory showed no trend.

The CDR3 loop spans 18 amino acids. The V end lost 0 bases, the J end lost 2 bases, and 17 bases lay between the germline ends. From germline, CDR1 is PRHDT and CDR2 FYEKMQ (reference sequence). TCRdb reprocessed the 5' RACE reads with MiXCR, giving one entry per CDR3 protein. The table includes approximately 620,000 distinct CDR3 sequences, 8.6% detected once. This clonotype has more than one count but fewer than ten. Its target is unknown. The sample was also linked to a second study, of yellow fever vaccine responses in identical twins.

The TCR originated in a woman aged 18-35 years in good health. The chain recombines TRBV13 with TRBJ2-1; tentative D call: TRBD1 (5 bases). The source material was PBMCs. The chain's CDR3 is CASSLGWGTTSPYNEQFF. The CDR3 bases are TGTGCCAGCAGCTTAGGCTGGGGCACGACATCGCCCTACAATGAGCAGTTCTTC. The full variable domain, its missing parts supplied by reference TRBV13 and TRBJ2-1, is AAGVIQSPRHLIKEKRETATLKCYPIPRHDTVYWYQQGPGQDPQFLISFYEKMQSDKGSIPDRFSAQQFSDYHSELNMSSLELGDSALYFCASSLGWGTTSPYNEQFFGPGTRLTVL.